Each of the 20 T cell receptor beta chains below was sequenced from the same sample in a study of shared clonotypes between healthy human individuals. Assay: immunoSEQ multiplex PCR; the TCRdb copy retains only in-frame clones and omits some. The sample carries millions of clones, more than 85% recorded once. Sequencing was performed on naive CD4+ T cells from PBMCs. Sample subset: CD45RA+ positively selected. The receptors originated from a man between 18 and 35 years old in good health. Some clones in this sample may be carry-over from other donors' samples.

The chain couples TRBV10-2 to TRBJ2-7, with TRBD1 matching 11 bases. Germline V gene lookup returns CDR1 WSHSY and CDR2 SAAADI. The CDR3 has 15 amino acids. V shed 6 bases, J shed 0 bases, and the junction held 4 bases outside the gene matches. CDR3 DNA sequence: TGCGCCAGCAGGGACAGGGGGCTACGCTCCTACGAGCAGTACTTC. Its translation is CASRDRGLRSYEQYF.

The rearrangement uses TRBV4-1 and TRBJ2-3, with 11 bases fitting TRBD2. There are 19 residues in the CDR3. Unmatched junction bases numbered 13, after V lost 2 bases and J lost 3 bases. Germline CDR1 and CDR2: MGHRA and YSYEKL. The CDR3 DNA reads TGCGCCAGCAGCCAAAGGGGACTAGCGGCAGAAGCGTTAACAGATACGCAGTATTTT. Amino acids: CASSQRGLAAEALTDTQYF.

J is TRBJ2-2 and V is TRBV7-6; 8 nucleotides agree with TRBD1. The CDR3 sequence is 15 residues long. The trim removed 3 bases at V and 8 bases at J, leaving 8 bases unmatched. Germline CDR1 SGHVS, CDR2 FNYEAQ. CDR3: CASSLRSGGEGELFF. The CDR3 region has the DNA TGTGCCAGCAGCTTGCGGTCAGGGGGCGAAGGGGAGCTGTTTTTT.

J is TRBJ2-7 and V is TRBV6-1, with TRBD1 as a possible D gene (6 bases). The CDR3 runs to 15 residues. The germline gives CDR1 MNHNS, CDR2 SASEGT. V was shortened by 5 bases and J by 4 bases, with 18 bases between the two germline ends. The DNA for the CDR3 is TGTGCCAGCAGTACCCGAGGGACAAGGGGATACGAGCAGTACTTC. It translates to CASSTRGTRGYEQYF.

The chain couples TRBV6-1 to TRBJ1-3; TRBD1 matches 7 bases. The J segment lost 0 bases and the V segment lost 6 bases, leaving 5 bases of the junction unmatched. The CDR3 extends over 15 amino acids. Germline CDR1 reads MNHNS; CDR2 reads SASEGT. CDR3 residues: CASRRQGSSGNTIYF. The CDR3, as DNA: TGTGCCAGCAGACGACAGGGATCCTCTGGAAACACCATATATTTT.

The chain couples TRBV19 to TRBJ1-2; D may be TRBD1 (6 bases). The germline CDR1 and CDR2 sequences are LNHDA and SQIVND (reference sequence). The CDR3 loop spans 16 amino acids. The V and J ends lost 4 bases and 0 bases respectively, with 15 bases between them. CDR3 coding DNA: TGTGCCAGTAGTAGTGAAGACACAGGGACTAACTATGGCTACACCTTC. Its protein product is CASSSEDTGTNYGYTF. Full variable domain (missing parts from reference TRBV19 and TRBJ1-2): DGGITQSPKYLFRKEGQNVTLSCEQNLNHDAMYWYRQDPGQGLRLIYYSQIVNDFQKGDIAEGYSVSREKKESFPLTVTSAQKNPTAFYLCASSSEDTGTNYGYTFGSGTRLTVV.

The genes are TRBV5-1 and TRBJ2-1; no clear D gene. The CDR3 totals 15 residues. Germline values: CDR1 SGHRS, CDR2 YFSETQ. With 4 bases removed from V and 6 bases from J, the gap between germline ends came to 17 bases. The CDR3 spells CASSQLSPRVNEQFF. The CDR3 DNA reads as TGCGCCAGCAGCCAACTATCGCCCCGGGTCAATGAGCAGTTCTTC.

This clone has only a few counts. The V gene is TRBV7-2, the J gene TRBJ1-1; D is uncertain. Trimming removed 6 bases at V and 8 bases at J, with 19 bases between. The length of the CDR3 is 14 residues. Germline loops: CDR1 SGHTA, CDR2 FQGNSA. CDR3 residues: CASRRVIRATEAFF. The CDR3 DNA follows: TGTGCCAGCAGAAGAGTCATCCGGGCCACGGAAGCTTTCTTT.

The chain couples TRBV7-9 to TRBJ2-1; TRBD1 agrees at 11 bases. V lost 5 bases, J lost 3 bases, and 6 bases stayed unmatched. CDR1 and CDR2 (germline): SEHNR, FQNEAQ (reference sequence). The CDR3 totals 16 residues. CDR3 in DNA: TGTGCCAGCAGCATGACGGGACAGGGGGTCTACAATGAGCAGTTCTTC. Protein sequence: CASSMTGQGVYNEQFF.

V is TRBV13 and J is TRBJ1-1; 7 bases are shared with TRBD1. The CDR3 extends over 15 amino acids. Germline CDR1 is PRHDT and CDR2 is FYEKMQ (reference sequence). J gave up 4 bases and V 5 bases, and 10 bases lay outside the gene matches. The CDR3 DNA is TGTGCCAGCAGCGGATCGACAGGGAGGACCACTGAAGCTTTCTTT. Its protein product is CASSGSTGRTTEAFF.

This chain uses TRBV28 with TRBJ1-1; D ambiguous. CDR3 length: 13 residues. Deletions cut 8 bases from V and 1 base from J, with 11 bases between. Germline CDR1 and CDR2: MDHEN and SYDVKM. This chain's CDR3 is CASGEAKNTEAFF. The DNA of the CDR3 is TGTGCCAGCGGGGAGGCTAAGAACACTGAAGCTTTCTTT.

This chain links TRBV15 with TRBJ2-6; D call uncertain. In germline, CDR1 is LNHNV, CDR2 YYDKDF (reference sequence). The CDR3 extends over 14 amino acids. V lost 0 bases and J 2 bases, leaving 2 bases between the germline ends. The CDR3 loop is CATSRDPGANVLTF. Here the CDR3 DNA reads TGTGCCACCAGCAGAGATCCTGGGGCCAACGTCCTGACTTTC.

This chain uses TRBV5-6 with TRBJ2-2; a weak D match, TRBD1 (7 bases). The length of the CDR3 is 16 residues. Trimming pared 4 bases from V and 6 bases from J, leaving 19 bases between. The V gene's germline CDR1 is SGHDT and CDR2 YYEEEE. This CDR3 reads CASSQGGYRAAGELFF. CDR3 DNA sequence: TGTGCCAGCAGCCAGGGGGGCTACAGGGCAGCCGGGGAGCTGTTTTTT. Full variable domain (missing parts from reference TRBV5-6 and TRBJ2-2): DAGVTQSPTHLIKTRGQQVTLRCSPKSGHDTVSWYQQALGQGPQFIFQYYEEEERQRGNFPDRFSGHQFPNYSSELNVNALLLGDSALYLCASSQGGYRAAGELFFGEGSRLTVL.

The chain has TRBV7-6 and TRBJ1-2; the D is unclear. V lost 1 base and J 4 bases, leaving 7 bases between the germline ends. The CDR3 sequence is 13 residues long. Germline assignment: CDR1 SGHVS and CDR2 FNYEAQ. CDR3 loop: CASSLDARYGYTF. The CDR3 DNA reads as TGTGCCAGCAGCTTAGATGCTCGCTATGGCTACACCTTC.

The CDR3 bases are TGTGCCAGCAGTGACGACAGGGGGGTGAAGCAGTACTTC. It codes for CASSDDRGVKQYF. This chain joins TRBV2 and TRBJ2-7; 9 bases map to TRBD1. The V and J ends lost 3 bases and 8 bases, in that order; junction bases with no gene match: 5. The germline V gene has CDR1 SNHLY and CDR2 FYNNEI. The CDR3 has 13 residues.

V and J are TRBV7-2 and TRBJ2-3; D may be TRBD1 or TRBD2 (5 bases each). Trimming took 5 bases from V and 4 from J, leaving 19 bases between them. CDR3 length equals 16 residues. Per germline, CDR1 SGHTA and CDR2 FQGNSA. The CDR3 DNA is TGTGCCAGCAGCCCGGTGGGACCAGCATCAGCAGATACGCAGTATTTT. It is translated as CASSPVGPASADTQYF.

The chain combines TRBV25-1 with TRBJ2-7; 8 bases align to TRBD2. Germline values: CDR1 MGHDK, CDR2 SYGVNS. The V gene end was trimmed by 5 bases and the J gene end by 2 bases; junction bases not matched to a gene: 5. The CDR3 has 14 residues. In nucleotides, the CDR3 is TGTGCCAGCAGTCCCGGGGGGGCCACCTACGAGCAGTACTTC. It is translated as CASSPGGATYEQYF.

The chain couples TRBV6-5 to TRBJ1-2; D perhaps matches TRBD1 (6 bases). CDR1 is MNHEY and CDR2 is SVGAGI in the germline V gene. V lost 2 bases and J lost 7, with 14 bases in between. The CDR3 totals 14 residues. In DNA form, the CDR3 reads TGTGCCAGCAGTTACAGGGGGGGCGAAGGTGGCTACACCTTC. Amino acid sequence: CASSYRGGEGGYTF.

The gene calls are TRBV14 and TRBJ1-5, with 8 bases fitting TRBD1. The CDR3 is 14 residues long. Germline trimming cut 4 bases from V and 5 bases from J; bases unmatched to any gene: 4. CDR1 is SGHDN and CDR2 is FVKESK in the germline V gene. CDR3 nucleotides: TGTGCCAGCAGCCCGACAGGGGTGGATCAGCCCCAGCATTTT. Encoded protein: CASSPTGVDQPQHF.

This clone was recorded once. The chain carries TRBV18 and TRBJ1-2; perhaps TRBD1 as D (6 bases). Germline V gene data show CDR1 as KGHSH and CDR2 as LQKENI. The CDR3 covers 15 residues. V shed 6 bases and J shed 3 bases, with 17 bases lying between them. CDR3 bases: TGTGCCAGCTCCAGATCCAGGACAGAAGACTATGGCTACACCTTC. It is translated as CASSRSRTEDYGYTF.